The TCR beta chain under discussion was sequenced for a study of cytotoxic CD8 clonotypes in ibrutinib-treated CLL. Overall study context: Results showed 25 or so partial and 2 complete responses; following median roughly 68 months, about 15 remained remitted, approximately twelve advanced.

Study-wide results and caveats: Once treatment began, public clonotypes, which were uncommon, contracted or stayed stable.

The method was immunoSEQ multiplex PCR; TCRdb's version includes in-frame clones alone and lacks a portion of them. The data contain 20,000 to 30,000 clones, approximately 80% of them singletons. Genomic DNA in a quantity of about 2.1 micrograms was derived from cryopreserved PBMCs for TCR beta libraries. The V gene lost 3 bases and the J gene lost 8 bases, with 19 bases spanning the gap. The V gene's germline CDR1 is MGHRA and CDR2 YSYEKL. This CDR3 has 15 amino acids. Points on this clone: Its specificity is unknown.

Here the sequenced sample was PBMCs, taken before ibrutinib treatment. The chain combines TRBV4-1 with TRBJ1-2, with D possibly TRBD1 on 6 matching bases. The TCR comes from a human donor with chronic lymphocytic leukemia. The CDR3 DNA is TGCGCCAGCAGCCAGGGCGGACAGACCTGGCGGGGCTACACCTTC. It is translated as CASSQGGQTWRGYTF.